This T cell receptor beta chain is from a study of blood T cells in healthy people across ages. Regarding the study as a whole: Higher diversity and more naive CD4+ cells were features of long-lived donors, compared to aged donors.

Germline lookup yields CDR1 KGHSH and CDR2 LQKENI. Trimming at V came to 3 bases and at J to 4 bases, leaving 5 bases not matched to a gene. The CDR3 runs 15 residues. This clonotype has a count of ten or more. What it binds is unknown. Primers used in a second PCR of about 6 to 12 cycles were a sample-barcoded 5' primer and a J-beta primer mix. TCRdb reprocessed the 5' RACE reads via MiXCR and lists one record per CDR3 protein. This sample has some 930,000 distinct CDR3 sequences; around 29% occur once, and the top ten carry about 10%. These same records also appear under a second study, on T cells of mothers and their children.

The V call is TRBV18, the J call TRBJ2-7; 11 nucleotides line up with TRBD1. The receptor comes from a middle-aged woman in good health. Sequencing was performed on blood. CDR3 residues: CASSPPGQGGYEQYF. For the CDR3, the DNA is TGTGCCAGCTCACCCCCGGGACAGGGGGGATACGAGCAGTACTTC.